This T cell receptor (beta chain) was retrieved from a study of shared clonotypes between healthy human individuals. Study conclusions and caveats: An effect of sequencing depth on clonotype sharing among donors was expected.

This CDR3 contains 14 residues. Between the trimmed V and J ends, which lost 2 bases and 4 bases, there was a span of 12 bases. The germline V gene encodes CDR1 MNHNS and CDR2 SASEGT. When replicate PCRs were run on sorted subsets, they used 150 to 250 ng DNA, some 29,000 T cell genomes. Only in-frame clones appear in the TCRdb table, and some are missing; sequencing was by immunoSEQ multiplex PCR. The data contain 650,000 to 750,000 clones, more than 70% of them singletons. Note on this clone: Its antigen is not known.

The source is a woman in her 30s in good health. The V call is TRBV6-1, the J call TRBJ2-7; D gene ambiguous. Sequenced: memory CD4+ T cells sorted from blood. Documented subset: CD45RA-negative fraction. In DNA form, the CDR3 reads TGTGCCAGCAGTGAAACGTACAGATCATACGAGCAGTACTTC. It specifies CASSETYRSYEQYF.